These 28 T cell receptor beta chains were all obtained from the same sample, sequenced in a study of blood T cells in healthy people across ages. Primers used in a second PCR of about 7 to 11 cycles were a sample-barcoded 5' primer and a J-beta primer mix. TCRdb called the 5' RACE reads again in MiXCR, with one record for every CDR3 protein. The sample contains some 760,000 distinct CDR3 sequences, more than 20% of which appear only once. Separately, the same data were catalogued under a study of T cells of mothers and their children.

The sample taken for sequencing was blood. Receptor source: a boy aged 10-17 years in good health.

This clonotype occurred a few times. The V gene is TRBV7-9, the J gene TRBJ2-2, with D possibly TRBD1 on 6 matching bases. V lost 3 bases and J 1 base, leaving 9 bases between the germline ends. CDR1 and CDR2 from the germline V gene are SEHNR and FQNEAQ (reference sequence). The CDR3 extends over 15 amino acids. In DNA, the CDR3 is TGTGCCAGCAGCTTGTACAGGGAGAACACCGGGGAGCTGTTTTTT. It codes for CASSLYRENTGELFF.

This chain connects TRBV12-3 or TRBV12-4 to TRBJ1-4; tentatively, D is TRBD1 (6 bases). CDR3 length equals 16 residues. V was cut by 6 bases and J by 6 bases, with 20 bases left in between. As DNA, the CDR3 is TGTGCCAGCAGACCCTTTTTGGGGGGGCGAGATGAAAAACTGTTTTTT. As protein: CASRPFLGGRDEKLFF.

In regard to this clonotype: A junction end diverges from the germline sequence, so it may reflect a read error. This chain uses TRBV3-1 with TRBJ2-1; perhaps TRBD2 as D (5 bases). The CDR3 sequence is 15 residues long. Germline CDR1 is LGHDT and CDR2 is YNNKEL (reference sequence). The CDR3 DNA reads as TGTGTCAGCAGCGCTCTCGCGGAGGCATACAATGAGCAGTTCTTC. This encodes CVSSALAEAYNEQFF.

This clonotype was detected only a few times. The V call is TRBV6-6, the J call TRBJ1-1; D is unresolved. Germline V lookup: CDR1 MNHNY, CDR2 SVGAGI (reference sequence). The CDR3 is 13 residues long. Trimming left V 0 bases short and J 6 bases short, with 8 bases between. CDR3 region: CASSYSPGPEAFF. Written as DNA, the CDR3 is TGTGCCAGCAGTTACTCACCAGGACCTGAAGCTTTCTTT.

The CDR3 is CASRGDRGLAEAFF. For the CDR3, the DNA is TGTGCCAGCAGGGGGGACAGGGGGCTGGCTGAAGCTTTCTTT. The chain is built from TRBV6-2 or TRBV6-3 and TRBJ1-1; 12 bases align to TRBD1. This CDR3 has 14 amino acids. The V and J ends lost 6 bases and 6 bases, in that order; junction bases with no gene match: 5. In germline, CDR1 is MNHEY, CDR2 SVGEGT.

This clonotype was seen a handful of times. This chain's CDR3 is CASSQALGGTGELFF. The CDR3, as DNA: TGTGCCAGCAGCCAAGCCCTGGGCGGCACCGGGGAGCTGTTTTTT. This chain joins TRBV4-2 and TRBJ2-2; D not certain. This CDR3 spans 15 amino acids. The V gene lost 1 base and the J gene lost 4 bases, with 10 bases spanning the gap. Germline CDR1 reads LGHNA; CDR2 reads YNFKEQ.

The rearrangement links TRBV12-3 or TRBV12-4 to TRBJ2-5; D is tentatively TRBD1 or TRBD2 (5 bases each). The V end was cut by 5 bases, the J end by 4 bases, with 14 bases between. The CDR3 spans 14 residues. The CDR3 reads CASSLRPRGETQYF. CDR3 in DNA: TGTGCCAGCAGTCTCCGACCGAGGGGAGAGACCCAGTACTTC.

The sample holds a few counts of this clonotype. This chain connects TRBV20-1 to TRBJ2-2, with D perhaps TRBD2 (6 bases). Germline V CDR1 and CDR2: DFQATT, SNEGSKA (reference sequence). The ends were cut back, 1 base at V and 6 bases at J, with 12 bases in the middle. The CDR3 has 14 residues. As DNA, the CDR3 is TGCAGTGCTAGAGCCTCCGTAGCGGCCGGGGAGCTGTTTTTT. It specifies CSARASVAAGELFF.

This clonotype was seen a few times. The chain links TRBV19 to TRBJ1-3; 10 bases fit TRBD1. Unmatched junction bases numbered 4, after V lost 4 bases and J lost 4 bases. Germline V CDR1 and CDR2: LNHDA, SQIVND (reference sequence). CDR3 length: 15 residues. The CDR3 here is CASSRRDRGGNTIYF. CDR3 bases: TGTGCCAGTAGTAGACGGGACAGGGGAGGAAACACCATATATTTT. The whole variable domain, filled in from reference TRBV19 and TRBJ1-3, reads DGGITQSPKYLFRKEGQNVTLSCEQNLNHDAMYWYRQDPGQGLRLIYYSQIVNDFQKGDIAEGYSVSREKKESFPLTVTSAQKNPTAFYLCASSRRDRGGNTIYFGEGSWLTVV.

The chain employs TRBV18 and TRBJ1-1; D is unresolved. V lost 2 bases to trimming and J lost 1 base, with 8 bases between them. There are 14 residues in the CDR3. Looked up from germline, CDR1 is KGHSH and CDR2 is LQKENI. CDR3 DNA sequence: TGTGCCAGCTCACCAAGGCGGACGAACACTGAAGCTTTCTTT. Translation: CASSPRRTNTEAFF. Based on the CDR3 plus reference TRBV18 and TRBJ1-1, the full variable domain is NAGVMQNPRHLVRRRGQEARLRCSPMKGHSHVYWYRQLPEEGLKFMVYLQKENIIDESGMPKERFSAEFPKEGPSILRIQQVVRGDSAAYFCASSPRRTNTEAFFGQGTRLTVV.

At least ten counts were recorded for this clonotype. The V call is TRBV5-1, the J call TRBJ2-7, with 9 bases fitting TRBD1. CDR3 length equals 17 residues. Trimming at V came to 0 bases and at J to 1 base, leaving 8 bases not matched to a gene. Germline-derived CDR1 and CDR2 are SGHRS and YFSETQ. CDR3 sequence: CASSLGSGTGLSYEQYF. In DNA form, the CDR3 reads TGCGCCAGCAGCTTGGGGTCCGGGACAGGGCTGTCCTACGAGCAGTACTTC.

The chain carries TRBV12-3 or TRBV12-4 and TRBJ2-7; D may be TRBD2 (6 bases). Trimming shortened V by 6 bases and J by 6 bases, and 12 bases separated the two germline ends. The CDR3 is made up of 12 amino acids. The CDR3 DNA reads TGTGCCAGCAGGGAACCGACTAGCGAGCAGTACTTC. Protein product: CASREPTSEQYF.

The V gene is TRBV6-1, the J gene TRBJ2-7; 7 bases align to TRBD1. CDR3 length equals 16 residues. Germline values: CDR1 MNHNS, CDR2 SASEGT. Trimming cost V 5 bases and J 2 bases; bases outside gene matches: 12. CDR3 sequence (DNA): TGTGCCAGCAGTACAGCCCGGGACAGAGAAGCCTACGAGCAGTACTTC. Translating it yields CASSTARDREAYEQYF.

The chain employs TRBV20-1 and TRBJ2-7; the D gene is possibly TRBD1 (6 bases). V lost 2 bases, J lost 3 bases, and 8 bases lay in between. This CDR3 has 12 residues. Germline V gives CDR1 DFQATT, CDR2 SNEGSKA (reference sequence). The CDR3 protein is CSARPTGYEQYF. Written as DNA, the CDR3 is TGCAGTGCTAGACCGACAGGCTACGAGCAGTACTTC.

The J gene is TRBJ2-1, the V gene TRBV25-1; no firm D call. CDR3 length: 14 residues. V lost 2 bases and J 10 bases, leaving 15 bases between the germline ends. The germline V gene encodes CDR1 MGHDK and CDR2 SYGVNS. In nucleotides, the CDR3 is TGTGCCAGCAGTGAAGCTCTACCCTCAAAAGAGCAGTTCTTC. Translated, it gives CASSEALPSKEQFF.

A few counts support this clonotype. The V gene is TRBV7-2, the J gene TRBJ2-7; D is perhaps TRBD2 (6 bases). Trimming shortened V by 5 bases and J by 0 bases, and 17 bases separated the two germline ends. The CDR3 extends over 16 amino acids. The germline V gene has CDR1 SGHTA and CDR2 FQGNSA. The chain's CDR3 is CASSEGLFPISYEQYF. CDR3 coding DNA: TGTGCCAGCAGCGAGGGACTCTTCCCCATCTCCTACGAGCAGTACTTC.

The V and J genes are TRBV12-5 and TRBJ1-3; D gene unclear. CDR3 size: 13 residues. Germline CDR1 and CDR2: LGHNT and FRNRAP. V gave up 1 base and J gave up 3 bases, with 4 bases separating them. The CDR3 region is CASGLASGNTIYF. CDR3 DNA: TGTGCTAGTGGTTTGGCGAGTGGAAACACCATATATTTT.

The chain combines TRBV29-1 with TRBJ2-1; TRBD1 matches at 8 bases. Germline-derived CDR1 and CDR2 are SQVTM and ANQGSEA. The CDR3 totals 14 residues. V trimming: 4 bases; J trimming: 3 bases; junction bases outside the gene matches: 5. The CDR3 sequence: CSVGGTGVYNEQFF. The CDR3 DNA reads as TGCAGCGTTGGGGGGACAGGAGTCTACAATGAGCAGTTCTTC.

This clonotype has only a few counts. J is TRBJ1-5 and V is TRBV5-5; D is unresolved. The CDR3 is made up of 13 amino acids. Trimming shortened V by 2 bases and J by 9 bases, and 12 bases separated the two germline ends. CDR1 SGHKS and CDR2 YYEKEE come from the germline V gene (reference sequence). CDR3 nucleotides: TGTGCCAGCAGCTTATCGTCGGGTTGGCCCCAGCATTTT. This translates into CASSLSSGWPQHF. The full variable domain, rest sourced from reference TRBV5-5 and TRBJ1-5, is DAGVTQSPTHLIKTRGQQVTLRCSPISGHKSVSWYQQVLGQGPQFIFQYYEKEERGRGNFPDRFSARQFPNYSSELNVNALLLGDSALYLCASSLSSGWPQHFGDGTRLSIL.

This rearrangement joins TRBV12-5 to TRBJ2-1, with D tentatively TRBD2 (6 bases). This CDR3 has 15 amino acids. Germline V gene sequence: CDR1 LGHNT, CDR2 FRNRAP. V was shortened by 4 bases and J by 8 bases, with 18 bases between the two germline ends. CDR3 residues: CASGWYLEGTDEQFF. The CDR3, as DNA: TGTGCTAGTGGTTGGTACCTGGAGGGCACCGATGAGCAGTTCTTC.

The table lists this clonotype with many counts. The rearrangement uses TRBV12-3 or TRBV12-4 and TRBJ2-5, with D unclear. The V and J ends lost 6 bases and 1 base respectively, with 6 bases between them. The length of the CDR3 is 12 residues. The CDR3 reads CASSPTQETQYF. For the CDR3, the DNA is TGTGCCAGCAGCCCGACCCAAGAGACCCAGTACTTC.

This clonotype was picked up a small number of times. The J gene is TRBJ2-1, the V gene TRBV5-1; 8 bases are a match to TRBD1. This CDR3 has 15 residues. Trimming cost V 5 bases and J 2 bases; bases outside gene matches: 6. CDR1 is SGHRS and CDR2 is YFSETQ in the germline V gene. The CDR3 bases are TGCGCCAGCAGGCGCCCGGGACAGGCCTACAATGAGCAGTTCTTC. It codes for CASRRPGQAYNEQFF.

This clonotype has only a few counts. The chain couples TRBV4-1 to TRBJ2-1; D gene ambiguous. V was pared by 1 base and J by 3 bases, with 13 bases between. Germline V CDR1 and CDR2: MGHRA, YSYEKL. The CDR3 spans 16 residues. The CDR3 DNA reads as TGCGCCAGCAGCCAAGTTGGAGTTAGGGTCTACAATGAGCAGTTCTTC. Amino acid sequence: CASSQVGVRVYNEQFF.

The J gene is TRBJ2-1, the V gene TRBV20-1; 8 bases fit TRBD1. Per germline, CDR1 DFQATT and CDR2 SNEGSKA (reference sequence). The junction had 3 bases not matched to a gene; V was cut back by 0 bases and J by 2 bases. CDR3 size: 15 residues. The CDR3 bases are TGCAGTGCTAGAGATCAGGACAGGGCCTACAATGAGCAGTTCTTC. Protein product: CSARDQDRAYNEQFF.

The chain uses TRBV7-9 and TRBJ1-2; D not resolved. Trimming took off 0 bases at V and 6 bases at J, with 8 bases between the two ends. CDR3 length: 13 amino acids. Germline CDR1 is SEHNR and CDR2 is FQNEAQ (reference sequence). This CDR3 reads CASSLARQNGYTF. Here the CDR3 DNA reads TGTGCCAGCAGCTTAGCCCGGCAGAATGGCTACACCTTC.

This clonotype was observed a handful of times. This chain connects TRBV20-1 to TRBJ2-5; no reliable D call. With 6 bases removed from V and 5 bases from J, the gap between germline ends came to 16 bases. CDR1 is DFQATT and CDR2 is SNEGSKA in the germline V gene (reference sequence). The CDR3 has 13 amino acids. The CDR3 reads CSAPDPFWETQYF. In DNA, the CDR3 is TGCAGTGCACCCGATCCCTTCTGGGAGACCCAGTACTTC.

This clonotype appeared a few times. The chain uses TRBV6-5 and TRBJ2-1, with D hard to call. The CDR3 spans 13 residues. Germline V gives CDR1 MNHEY, CDR2 SVGAGI. Trimming removed 4 bases from V and 3 bases from J, with 7 bases in between. The CDR3 sequence is CASSLDFYNEQFF. The CDR3 nucleotides are TGTGCCAGCAGTTTGGATTTCTACAATGAGCAGTTCTTC.

The rearrangement links TRBV20-1 to TRBJ2-5; 7 positions agree with TRBD2. The V gene end was trimmed by 1 base and the J gene end by 4 bases; junction bases not matched to a gene: 9. CDR1 and CDR2 from the germline V gene are DFQATT and SNEGSKA (reference sequence). The CDR3 is made up of 15 amino acids. The CDR3 loop reads CSARALTREGETQYF. Here the CDR3 DNA reads TGCAGTGCTAGAGCGCTTACCAGGGAGGGAGAGACCCAGTACTTC.